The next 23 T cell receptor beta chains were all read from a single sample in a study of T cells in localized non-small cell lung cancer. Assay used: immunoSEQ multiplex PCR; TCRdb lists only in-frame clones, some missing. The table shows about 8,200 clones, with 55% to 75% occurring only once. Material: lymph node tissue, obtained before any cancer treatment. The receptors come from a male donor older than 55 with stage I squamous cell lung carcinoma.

CDR3 sequence reads: CSVRGAPRSEQFF. The CDR3 region has the DNA TGCAGCGTCCGCGGGGCCCCGCGTAGTGAGCAGTTCTTC. The rearrangement links TRBV29-1 to TRBJ2-1; tentative D call: TRBD2 (6 bases). The germline gives CDR1 SQVTM, CDR2 ANQGSEA. V was shortened by 6 bases and J by 9 bases, with 18 bases between the two germline ends. The CDR3 has 13 amino acids.

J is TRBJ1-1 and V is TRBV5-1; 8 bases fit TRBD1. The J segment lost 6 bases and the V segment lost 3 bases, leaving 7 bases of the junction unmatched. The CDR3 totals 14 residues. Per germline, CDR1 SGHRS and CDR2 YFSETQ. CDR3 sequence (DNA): TGCGCCAGCAGCTCGGACAGGGCTGTTGCTGAAGCTTTCTTT. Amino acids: CASSSDRAVAEAFF. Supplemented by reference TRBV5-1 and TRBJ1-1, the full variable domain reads KAGVTQTPRYLIKTRGQQVTLSCSPISGHRSVSWYQQTPGQGLQFLFEYFSETQRNKGNFPGRFSGRQFSNSRSEMNVSTLELGDSALYLCASSSDRAVAEAFFGQGTRLTVV.

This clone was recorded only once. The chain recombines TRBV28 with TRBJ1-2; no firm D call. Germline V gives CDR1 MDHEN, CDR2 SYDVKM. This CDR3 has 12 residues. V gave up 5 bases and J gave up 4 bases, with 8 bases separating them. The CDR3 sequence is CASSHTPYGYTF. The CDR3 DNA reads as TGTGCCAGCAGTCACACCCCCTATGGCTACACCTTC.

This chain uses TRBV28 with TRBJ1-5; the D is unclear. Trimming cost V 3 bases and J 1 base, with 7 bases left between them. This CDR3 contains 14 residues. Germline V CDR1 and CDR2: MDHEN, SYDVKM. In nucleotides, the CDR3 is TGTGCCAGCAGTTTCGAGGGAAGCAATCAGCCCCAGCATTTT. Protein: CASSFEGSNQPQHF.

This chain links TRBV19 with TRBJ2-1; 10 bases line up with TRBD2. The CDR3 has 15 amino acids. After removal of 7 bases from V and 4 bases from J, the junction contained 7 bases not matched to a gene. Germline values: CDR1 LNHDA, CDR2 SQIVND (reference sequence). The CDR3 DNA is TGTGCCAGTAAGGCCGGGACTAGCGTTTACAATGAGCAGTTCTTC. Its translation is CASKAGTSVYNEQFF.

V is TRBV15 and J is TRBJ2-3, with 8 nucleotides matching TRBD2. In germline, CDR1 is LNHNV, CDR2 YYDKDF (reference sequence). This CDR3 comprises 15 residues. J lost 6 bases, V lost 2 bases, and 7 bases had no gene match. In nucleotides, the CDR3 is TGTGCCACCAGCAGAACTAGCGGTGAGGGGGATACGCAGTATTTT. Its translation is CATSRTSGEGDTQYF.

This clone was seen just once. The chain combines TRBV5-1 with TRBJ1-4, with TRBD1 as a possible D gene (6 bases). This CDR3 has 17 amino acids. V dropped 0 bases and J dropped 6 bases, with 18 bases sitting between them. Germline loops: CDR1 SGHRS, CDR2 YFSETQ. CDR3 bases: TGCGCCAGCAGCTTGGGGGAATACTACAGGGACGATGAAAAACTGTTTTTT. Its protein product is CASSLGEYYRDDEKLFF.

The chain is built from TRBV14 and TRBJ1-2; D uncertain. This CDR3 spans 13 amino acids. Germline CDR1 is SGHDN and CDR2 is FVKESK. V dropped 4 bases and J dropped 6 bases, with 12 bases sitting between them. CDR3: CASSLRTSDGYTF. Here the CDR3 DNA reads TGTGCCAGCAGCCTAAGGACTTCGGATGGCTACACCTTC.

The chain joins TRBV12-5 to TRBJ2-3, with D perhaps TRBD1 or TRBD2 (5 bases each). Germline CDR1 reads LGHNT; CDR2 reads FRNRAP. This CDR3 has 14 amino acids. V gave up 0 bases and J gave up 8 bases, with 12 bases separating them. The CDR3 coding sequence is TGTGCTAGTGGTTTGGTCGCCGGGACCACTACGCAGTATTTT. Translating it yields CASGLVAGTTTQYF.

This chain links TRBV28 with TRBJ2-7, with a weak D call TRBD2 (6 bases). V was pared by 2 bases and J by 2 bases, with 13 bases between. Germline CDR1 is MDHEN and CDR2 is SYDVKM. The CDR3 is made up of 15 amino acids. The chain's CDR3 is CASSLPAGPTYEQYF. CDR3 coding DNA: TGTGCCAGCAGTTTACCAGCGGGCCCTACCTACGAGCAGTACTTC. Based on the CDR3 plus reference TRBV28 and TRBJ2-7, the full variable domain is DVKVTQSSRYLVKRTGEKVFLECVQDMDHENMFWYRQDPGLGLRLIYFSYDVKMKEKGDIPEGYSVSREKKERFSLILESASTNQTSMYLCASSLPAGPTYEQYFGPGTRLTVT.

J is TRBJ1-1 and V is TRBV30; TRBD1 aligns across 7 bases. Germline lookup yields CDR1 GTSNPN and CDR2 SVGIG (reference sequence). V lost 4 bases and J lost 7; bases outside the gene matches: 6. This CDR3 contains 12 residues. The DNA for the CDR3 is TGTGCCTGGACATTGGACAGGCGTGAAGCTTTCTTT. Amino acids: CAWTLDRREAFF.

Written as DNA, the CDR3 is TGCGCCAGCCGCCGATCTTCAGCCTTGAATACGCAGTATTTT. Translating gives CASRRSSALNTQYF. The V call is TRBV5-1, the J call TRBJ2-3; D unresolved. The CDR3 loop spans 14 amino acids. V was trimmed by 7 bases and J by 7 bases, leaving 19 bases between them. In germline, CDR1 is SGHRS, CDR2 YFSETQ.

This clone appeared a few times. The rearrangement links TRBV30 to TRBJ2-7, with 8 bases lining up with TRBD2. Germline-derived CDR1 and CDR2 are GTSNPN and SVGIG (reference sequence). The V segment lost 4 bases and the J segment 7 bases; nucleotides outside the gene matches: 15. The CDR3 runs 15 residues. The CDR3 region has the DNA TGTGCCTGGATAGGGCATAGCGGGACCTTGGGGGAGCAGTACTTC. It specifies CAWIGHSGTLGEQYF.

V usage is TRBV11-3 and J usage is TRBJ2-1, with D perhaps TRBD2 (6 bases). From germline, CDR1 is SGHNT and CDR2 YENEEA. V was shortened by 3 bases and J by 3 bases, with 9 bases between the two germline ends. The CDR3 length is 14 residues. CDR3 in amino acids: CASSFRDFYNEQFF. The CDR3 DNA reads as TGTGCCAGCAGCTTCCGGGACTTCTACAATGAGCAGTTCTTC.

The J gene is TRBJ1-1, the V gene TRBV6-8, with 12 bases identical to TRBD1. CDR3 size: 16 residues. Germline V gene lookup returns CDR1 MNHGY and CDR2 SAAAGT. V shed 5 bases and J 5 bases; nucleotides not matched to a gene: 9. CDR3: CASSNWDRGRRTEAFF. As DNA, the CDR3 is TGTGCCAGCAGTAACTGGGACAGGGGGCGGCGGACTGAAGCTTTCTTT.

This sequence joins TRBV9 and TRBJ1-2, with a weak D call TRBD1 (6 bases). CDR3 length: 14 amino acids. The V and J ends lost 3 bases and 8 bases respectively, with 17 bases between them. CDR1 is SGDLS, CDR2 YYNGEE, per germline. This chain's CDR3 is CASSEGRTAGGYTF. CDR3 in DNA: TGTGCCAGCAGCGAGGGGAGGACAGCGGGGGGCTACACCTTC.

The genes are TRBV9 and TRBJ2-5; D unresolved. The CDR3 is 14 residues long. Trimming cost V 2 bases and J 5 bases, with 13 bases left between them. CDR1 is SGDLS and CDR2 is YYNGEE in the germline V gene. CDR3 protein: CASSVGGPAETQYF. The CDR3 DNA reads TGTGCCAGCAGCGTGGGTGGGCCCGCGGAGACCCAGTACTTC.

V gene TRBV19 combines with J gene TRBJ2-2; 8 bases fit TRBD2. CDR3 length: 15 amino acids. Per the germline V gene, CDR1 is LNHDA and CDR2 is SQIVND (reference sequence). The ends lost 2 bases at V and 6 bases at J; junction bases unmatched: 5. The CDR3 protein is CASSIRSGSAGELFF. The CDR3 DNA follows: TGTGCCAGTAGTATACGGAGCGGGAGTGCCGGGGAGCTGTTTTTT.

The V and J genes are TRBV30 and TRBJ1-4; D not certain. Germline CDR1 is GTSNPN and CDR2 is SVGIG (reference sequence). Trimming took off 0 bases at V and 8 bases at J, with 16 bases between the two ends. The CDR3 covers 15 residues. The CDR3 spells CAWSVRSYSGEKLFF. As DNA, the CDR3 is TGTGCCTGGAGTGTACGGAGTTACTCTGGAGAAAAACTGTTTTTT.

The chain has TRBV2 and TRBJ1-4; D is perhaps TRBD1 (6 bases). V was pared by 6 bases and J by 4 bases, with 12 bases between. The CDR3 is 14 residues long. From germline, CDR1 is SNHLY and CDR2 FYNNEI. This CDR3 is CASRNRVGNEKLFF. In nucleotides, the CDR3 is TGTGCCAGCAGAAACAGGGTTGGTAATGAAAAACTGTTTTTT. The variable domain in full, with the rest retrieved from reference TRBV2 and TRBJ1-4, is EPEVTQTPSHQVTQMGQEVILRCVPISNHLYFYWYRQILGQKVEFLVSFYNNEISEKSEIFDDQFSVERPDGSNFTLKIRSTKLEDSAMYFCASRNRVGNEKLFFGSGTQLSVL.

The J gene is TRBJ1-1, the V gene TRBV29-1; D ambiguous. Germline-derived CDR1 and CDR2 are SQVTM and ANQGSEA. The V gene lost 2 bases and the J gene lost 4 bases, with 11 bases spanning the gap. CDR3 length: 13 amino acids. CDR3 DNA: TGCAGCGTTGAAAAAAGTGGAGGCACTGAAGCTTTCTTT. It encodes CSVEKSGGTEAFF.

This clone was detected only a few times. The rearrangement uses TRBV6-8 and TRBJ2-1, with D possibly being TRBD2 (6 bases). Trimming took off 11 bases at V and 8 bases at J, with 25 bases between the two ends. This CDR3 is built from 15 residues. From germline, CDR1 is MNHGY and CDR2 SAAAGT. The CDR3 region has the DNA TGTGCCGTCCACGGGCTCCCCGGGAGAGTAGATGAGCAGTTCTTC. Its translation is CAVHGLPGRVDEQFF.

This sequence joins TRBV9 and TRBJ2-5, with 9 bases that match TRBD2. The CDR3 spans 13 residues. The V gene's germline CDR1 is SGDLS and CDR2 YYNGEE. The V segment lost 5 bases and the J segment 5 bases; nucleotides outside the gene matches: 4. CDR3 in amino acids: CASSPSGTETQYF. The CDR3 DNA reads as TGTGCCAGCAGTCCTAGCGGGACTGAGACCCAGTACTTC.